Sequencing of this T cell receptor beta chain was carried out in a study of T cells in localized non-small cell lung cancer. Findings of the study overall: Detection in adjacent lung was observed for a median about 50 of the top 100 tumor clones. The study linked higher blood T cell density to longer overall survival.

Between the trimmed V and J ends, which lost 5 bases and 4 bases, there was a span of 15 bases. Germline values: CDR1 SQVTM, CDR2 ANQGSEA. The CDR3 loop spans 14 amino acids. With regard to this clone: Its specificity is not known.

Clones were read by immunoSEQ multiplex PCR, and TCRdb kept only the in-frame ones, dropping some. The table includes some 2,000 clones, under 25% detected once. This sequence was found in a woman aged 40 to 75 with stage I squamous cell lung carcinoma. Sequencing used lung tumor tissue, obtained before any cancer treatment. This chain joins TRBV29-1 and TRBJ1-5; perhaps TRBD1 as D (5 bases). In DNA form, the CDR3 reads TGCAGCGTTAGCGGGGGGGGTCAGAATCAGCCCCAGCATTTT. As protein: CSVSGGGQNQPQHF.